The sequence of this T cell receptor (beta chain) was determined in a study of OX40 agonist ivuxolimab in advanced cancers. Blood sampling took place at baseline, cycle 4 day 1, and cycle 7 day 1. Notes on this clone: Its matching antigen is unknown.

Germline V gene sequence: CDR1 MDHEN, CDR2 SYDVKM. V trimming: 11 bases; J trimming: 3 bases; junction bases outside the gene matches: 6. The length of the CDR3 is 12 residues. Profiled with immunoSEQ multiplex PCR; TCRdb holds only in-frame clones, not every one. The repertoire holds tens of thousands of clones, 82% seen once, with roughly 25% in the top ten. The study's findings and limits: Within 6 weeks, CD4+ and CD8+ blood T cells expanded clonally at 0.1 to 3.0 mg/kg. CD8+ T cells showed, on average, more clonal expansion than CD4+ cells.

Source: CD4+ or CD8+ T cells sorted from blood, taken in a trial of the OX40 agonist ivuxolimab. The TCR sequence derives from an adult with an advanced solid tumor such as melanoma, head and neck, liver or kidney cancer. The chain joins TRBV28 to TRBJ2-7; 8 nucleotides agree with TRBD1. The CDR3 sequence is CAASGGFYEQYF. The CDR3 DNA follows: TGTGCCGCTTCAGGGGGCTTCTACGAGCAGTACTTC.